The 14 T cell receptor beta chains below come from one sample, sequenced in a study of blood T cell repertoires in COVID-19. TCRdb's copy holds only in-frame clones and misses some; the assay was immunoSEQ multiplex PCR. The table records about 380,000 clones, 88% of them present only once. Material for sequencing was PBMCs or T cells enriched from blood (not recorded which). These TCRs come from a young woman who had recovered from COVID-19.

The chain uses TRBV21-1 and TRBJ1-6; TRBD1, the table's D call, was not compared with the DNA. TRBV21-1 is a documented pseudogene. The CDR3 length is 19 residues. The CDR3 sequence: CATHVPLSGQTGLGAPLHF. CDR3 sequence (DNA): TGTGCCACCCATGTTCCGCTATCCGGCCAGACAGGGTTGGGGGCACCCCTCCACTTT.

The chain joins TRBV7-9 to TRBJ1-6; 7 nucleotides agree with TRBD1. The CDR3 is made up of 18 amino acids. Germline V gene lookup returns CDR1 SEHNR and CDR2 FQNEAQ (reference sequence). V was pared by 7 bases and J by 0 bases, with 12 bases of the junction left unmatched. CDR3 residues: CASTSAPGQSSYNSPLHF. The CDR3 DNA sequence: TGTGCCAGCACCTCCGCCCCGGGACAGAGCTCCTATAATTCACCCCTCCACTTT.

The chain joins TRBV10-1 to TRBJ1-3, with TRBD1 matching over 8 bases. Trimming removed 6 bases from V and 6 bases from J; junction bases left unmatched: 10. Germline values: CDR1 WNHNN, CDR2 SYGVQD (reference sequence). The length of the CDR3 is 15 residues. Here the CDR3 DNA reads TGCGCCAGCAGAGGATACAGGGGGGAGGAAAACACCATATATTTT. It is translated as CASRGYRGEENTIYF.

The J gene is TRBJ2-1, the V gene TRBV27; the match to TRBD2 covers 13 bases. Germline-derived CDR1 and CDR2 are MNHEY and SMNVEV (reference sequence). This CDR3 region has 22 residues. With 5 bases clipped from V and 0 bases from J, the junction kept 19 bases outside the gene matches. In DNA form, the CDR3 reads TGTGCCAGCAGTCCCTCAGGCGATCCGGGACTAGCGGGACCATACTCCTACAATGAGCAGTTCTTC. As protein: CASSPSGDPGLAGPYSYNEQFF.

The V and J genes are TRBV7-2 and TRBJ2-1, with 7 nucleotides matching TRBD2. Trimming cost V 3 bases and J 3 bases; bases outside gene matches: 8. Germline V lookup: CDR1 SGHTA, CDR2 FQGNSA. The CDR3 extends over 16 amino acids. Written as DNA, the CDR3 is TGTGCCAGCAGCTTGGTGGAGCGGGGCTACTACAATGAGCAGTTCTTC. Residues: CASSLVERGYYNEQFF.

This clone was recorded only once. The chain has TRBV6-1 and TRBJ1-5; 8 bases fit TRBD1. Losses at the gene ends were 3 bases for V and 7 bases for J; bases not matched to a gene: 2. Germline V gene lookup returns CDR1 MNHNS and CDR2 SASEGT. This CDR3 spans 13 amino acids. CDR3 in DNA: TGTGCCAGCAGTGAGGGGACAGGCCAGCCCCAGCATTTT. Its translation is CASSEGTGQPQHF.

This chain connects TRBV15 to TRBJ1-1; D unresolved. Trimming took 5 bases from V and 6 from J, leaving 22 bases between them. The CDR3 sequence is 16 residues long. Per germline, CDR1 LNHNV and CDR2 YYDKDF (reference sequence). The CDR3 nucleotides are TGTGCCACCAGCCGCTTTTCTGATCCGGTTAGCCCTGAAGCTTTCTTT. Encoded protein: CATSRFSDPVSPEAFF.

V is TRBV21-1 and J is TRBJ2-7; the DNA was not used to check the table's D call, TRBD2. TRBV21-1 is recorded as a pseudogene. The CDR3 extends over 17 amino acids. CDR3 nucleotide sequence: TGTGCCAGCAGCAAAGGGGCCGAGGGGCGGGGGTTCTACGAGCAGTACTTC. It codes for CASSKGAEGRGFYEQYF.

The chain links TRBV7-3 to TRBJ2-5, with a weak D call TRBD2 (6 bases). Germline CDR1 SGHTA, CDR2 FQGTGA. There are 14 residues in the CDR3. V was shortened by 5 bases and J by 5 bases, with 15 bases between the two germline ends. CDR3 coding DNA: TGTGCCAGCAGCCCCGCAGGAGGGGCTGAGACCCAGTACTTC. Its protein product is CASSPAGGAETQYF. The full variable domain, its missing parts supplied by reference TRBV7-3 and TRBJ2-5, is GAGVSQTPSNKVTEKGKYVELRCDPISGHTALYWYRQSLGQGPEFLIYFQGTGAADDSGLPNDRFFAVRPEGSVSTLKIQRTERGDSAVYLCASSPAGGAETQYFGPGTRLLVL.

V is TRBV2 and J is TRBJ1-2; TRBD1 is a possible D gene (5 bases). V lost 7 bases and J lost 1, with 16 bases in between. Germline values: CDR1 SNHLY, CDR2 FYNNEI. The CDR3 has 15 residues. CDR3 amino acids: CASIGRGFINYGYTF. CDR3 DNA: TGTGCCAGCATCGGCCGGGGGTTTATTAACTATGGCTACACCTTC.

This chain uses TRBV13 with TRBJ2-7, with D maybe TRBD2 (6 bases). In germline, CDR1 is PRHDT, CDR2 FYEKMQ (reference sequence). The V and J ends lost 8 bases and 2 bases respectively, with 13 bases between them. This CDR3 is 13 amino acids long. The CDR3 DNA follows: TGTGCCAGCGGTCGGGGGAGTCCCTACGAGCAGTACTTC. It translates to CASGRGSPYEQYF.

This chain connects TRBV18 to TRBJ2-7, with D tentatively TRBD1 (6 bases). CDR3 length: 14 amino acids. The germline V gene has CDR1 KGHSH and CDR2 LQKENI. Trimming stripped 6 bases from V and 0 bases from J, with 12 bases between. The CDR3 DNA reads as TGTGCCAGCTCCCCTAGACAGGACTCCTACGAGCAGTACTTC. Encoded protein: CASSPRQDSYEQYF.

V gene TRBV12-3 or TRBV12-4 combines with J gene TRBJ1-2; 9 nucleotides agree with TRBD1. The CDR3 is 13 residues long. J lost 6 bases, V lost 6 bases, and 5 bases had no gene match. The chain's CDR3 is CASSPRTGDGYTF. DNA of the CDR3: TGTGCCAGCAGCCCGAGGACAGGGGATGGCTACACCTTC.

The chain recombines TRBV6-2 or TRBV6-3 with TRBJ2-5; 7 nucleotides agree with TRBD1. This CDR3 comprises 15 residues. Germline assignment: CDR1 MNHEY and CDR2 SVGEGT. V gave up 5 bases and J gave up 1 base; unmatched junction bases: 7. The CDR3 bases are TGTGCCAGCAGTGATTTACAGGGGCCCCAAGAGACCCAGTACTTC. Its protein is CASSDLQGPQETQYF.